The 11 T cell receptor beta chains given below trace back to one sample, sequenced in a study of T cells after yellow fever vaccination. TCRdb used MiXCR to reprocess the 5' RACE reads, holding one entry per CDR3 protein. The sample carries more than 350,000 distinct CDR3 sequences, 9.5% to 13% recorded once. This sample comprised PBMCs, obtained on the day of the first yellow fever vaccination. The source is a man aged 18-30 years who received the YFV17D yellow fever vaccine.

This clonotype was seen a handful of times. The chain's CDR3 is CASSRTTGNSYNEQFF. CDR3 nucleotides: TGTGCCAGCAGCCGAACGACAGGGAACTCCTACAATGAGCAGTTCTTC. This rearrangement joins TRBV6-2 or TRBV6-3 to TRBJ2-1; TRBD1 matches 7 bases. V shed 6 bases, J shed 0 bases, and the junction held 8 bases outside the gene matches. CDR1 MNHEY and CDR2 SVGEGT come from the germline V gene. This CDR3 is 16 amino acids long.

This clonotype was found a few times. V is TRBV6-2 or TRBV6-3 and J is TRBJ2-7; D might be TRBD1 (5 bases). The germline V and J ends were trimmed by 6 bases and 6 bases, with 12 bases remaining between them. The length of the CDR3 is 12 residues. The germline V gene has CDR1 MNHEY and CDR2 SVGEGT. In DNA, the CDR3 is TGTGCCAGCAGCACGACAGTTGCCGAGCAGTACTTC. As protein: CASSTTVAEQYF.

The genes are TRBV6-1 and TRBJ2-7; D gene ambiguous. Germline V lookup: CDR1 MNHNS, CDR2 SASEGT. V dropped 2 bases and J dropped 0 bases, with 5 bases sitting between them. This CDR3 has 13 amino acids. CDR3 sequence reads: CASSEQFSYEQYF. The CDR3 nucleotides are TGTGCCAGCAGTGAACAGTTCTCCTACGAGCAGTACTTC.

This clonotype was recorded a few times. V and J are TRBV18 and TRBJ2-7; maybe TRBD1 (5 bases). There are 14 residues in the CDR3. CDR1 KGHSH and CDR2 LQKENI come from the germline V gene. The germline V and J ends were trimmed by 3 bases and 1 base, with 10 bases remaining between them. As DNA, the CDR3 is TGTGCCAGCTCACCGCAGGGCCGATCCTACGAGCAGTACGTC. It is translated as CASSPQGRSYEQYV.

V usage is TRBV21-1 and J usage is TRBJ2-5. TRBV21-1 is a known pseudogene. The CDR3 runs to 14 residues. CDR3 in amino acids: CASIKSRLQETQYF. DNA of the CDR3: TGTGCCAGCATCAAGTCCAGGCTGCAAGAGACCCAGTACTTC.

The CDR3: CSVTGGTEAFF. Written as DNA, the CDR3 is TGCAGCGTAACGGGCGGGACTGAAGCTTTCTTT. The chain has TRBV29-1 and TRBJ1-1; D unresolved. The germline V and J ends were trimmed by 6 bases and 5 bases, with 10 bases remaining between them. The germline V gene encodes CDR1 SQVTM and CDR2 ANQGSEA. The CDR3 loop spans 11 amino acids.

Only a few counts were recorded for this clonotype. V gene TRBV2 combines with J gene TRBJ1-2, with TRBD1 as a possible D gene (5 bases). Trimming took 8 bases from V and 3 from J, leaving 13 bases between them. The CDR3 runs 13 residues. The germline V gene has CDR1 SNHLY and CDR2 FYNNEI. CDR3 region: CASSGGPYYGYTF. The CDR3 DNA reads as TGTGCCAGCTCTGGGGGACCTTACTATGGCTACACCTTC.

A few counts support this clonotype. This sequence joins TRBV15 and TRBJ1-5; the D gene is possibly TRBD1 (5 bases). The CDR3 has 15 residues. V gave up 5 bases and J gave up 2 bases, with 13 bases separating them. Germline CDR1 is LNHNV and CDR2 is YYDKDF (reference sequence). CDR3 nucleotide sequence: TGTGCCACCAGCCCTTATGGAGGGGGCAATCAGCCCCAGCATTTT. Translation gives CATSPYGGGNQPQHF.

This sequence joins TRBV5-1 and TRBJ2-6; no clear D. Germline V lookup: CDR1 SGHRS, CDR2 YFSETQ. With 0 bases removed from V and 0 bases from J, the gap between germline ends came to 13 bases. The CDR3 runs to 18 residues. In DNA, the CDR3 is TGCGCCAGCAGCTTGGGCAATAGAGAGTACTCTGGGGCCAACGTCCTGACTTTC. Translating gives CASSLGNREYSGANVLTF.

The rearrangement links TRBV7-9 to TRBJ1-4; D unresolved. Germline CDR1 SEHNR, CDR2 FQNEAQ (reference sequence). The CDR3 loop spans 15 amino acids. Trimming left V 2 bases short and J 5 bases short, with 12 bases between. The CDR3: CASSLSMRQNEKLFF. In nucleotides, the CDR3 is TGTGCCAGCAGCTTATCGATGCGGCAGAATGAAAAACTGTTTTTT.

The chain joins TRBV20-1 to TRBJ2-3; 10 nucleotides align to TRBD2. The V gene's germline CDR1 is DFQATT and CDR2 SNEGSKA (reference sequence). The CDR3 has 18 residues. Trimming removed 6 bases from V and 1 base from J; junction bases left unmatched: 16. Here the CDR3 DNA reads TGCAGTGCCAGTTTTGGCTTAGCGGGGGGTTATGGCACAGATACGCAGTATTTT. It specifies CSASFGLAGGYGTDTQYF.